Here is one TCR beta chain with its context. Its cognate antigen has yet to be identified. Per-base qualities were not stored, and no clone one base away is much larger. CDR1 and CDR2 were assigned from the germline V gene as SGHDT and YYEEEE. CDR3 length: 14 amino acids, cysteine to phenylalanine. Only the CDR3 region is kept as DNA, spanning 42 bases read in frame from base 1. The junction shows trimming of 1 base on V and 2 bases on J, plus 9 bases between the germline ends. These data belong to a study of control samples from healthy donors and cancer patients (dated by TCRdb to the early 2020s). Library prep was done by the immunoSEQ multiplex PCR assay. TCRdb's version of the immuneACCESS table is confined to in-frame rearrangements and falls short of the full clone set. An unresolved V gene accounts for under half of the shortfall where checked; the remainder is of unknown origin. The sample has 90,000 or so clones on record, roughly 86% of them singletons. About 1.3% of the sample is in the top ten clones.

The TCR was taken from a woman between 45 and 65 years old in good health. Sequenced: blood. The chain is encoded by TRBV5-6 joined to TRBJ1-2; the D gene is not confidently resolved. The nucleotide sequence reads as follows: TGTGCCAGCAGCTTGAACGGAGTAAACTATGGCTACACCTTC. It encodes CASSLNGVNYGYTF.